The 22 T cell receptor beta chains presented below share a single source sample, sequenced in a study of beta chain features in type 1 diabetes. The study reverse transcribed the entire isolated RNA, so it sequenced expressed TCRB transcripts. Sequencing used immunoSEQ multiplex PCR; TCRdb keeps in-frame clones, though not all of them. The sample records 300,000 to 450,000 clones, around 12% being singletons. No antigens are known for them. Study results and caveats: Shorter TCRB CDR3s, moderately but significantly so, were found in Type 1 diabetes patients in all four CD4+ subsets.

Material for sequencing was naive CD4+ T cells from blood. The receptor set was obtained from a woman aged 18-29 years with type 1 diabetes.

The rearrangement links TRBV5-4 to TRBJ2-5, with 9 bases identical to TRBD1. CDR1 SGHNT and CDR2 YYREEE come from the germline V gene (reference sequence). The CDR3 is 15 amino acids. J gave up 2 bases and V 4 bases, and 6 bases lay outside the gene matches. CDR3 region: CASSVDRGVQETQYF. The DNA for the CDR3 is TGTGCCAGCAGCGTGGACAGGGGAGTTCAAGAGACCCAGTACTTC.

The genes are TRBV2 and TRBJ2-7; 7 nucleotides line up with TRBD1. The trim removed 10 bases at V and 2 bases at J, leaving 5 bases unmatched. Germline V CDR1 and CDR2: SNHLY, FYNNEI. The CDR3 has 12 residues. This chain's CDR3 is CATGTEAYEQYF. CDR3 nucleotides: TGTGCCACCGGGACAGAAGCCTACGAGCAGTACTTC.

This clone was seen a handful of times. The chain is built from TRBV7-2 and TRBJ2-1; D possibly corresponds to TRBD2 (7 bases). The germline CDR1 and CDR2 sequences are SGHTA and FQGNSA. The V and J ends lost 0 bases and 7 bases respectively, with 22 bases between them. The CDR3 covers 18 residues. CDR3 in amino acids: CASSLATSVGGGGNEQFF. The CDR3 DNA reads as TGTGCCAGCAGCTTAGCGACCTCCGTGGGGGGGGGCGGGAATGAGCAGTTCTTC.

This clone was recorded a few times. The CDR3 spells CASSLDPGTDTQYF. DNA of the CDR3: TGCGCCAGCAGCTTGGACCCGGGAACAGATACGCAGTATTTT. The chain recombines TRBV5-1 with TRBJ2-3, with D perhaps matching TRBD2 (5 bases). V was shortened by 0 bases and J by 3 bases, with 8 bases between the two germline ends. Germline lookup yields CDR1 SGHRS and CDR2 YFSETQ. CDR3 length: 14 amino acids.

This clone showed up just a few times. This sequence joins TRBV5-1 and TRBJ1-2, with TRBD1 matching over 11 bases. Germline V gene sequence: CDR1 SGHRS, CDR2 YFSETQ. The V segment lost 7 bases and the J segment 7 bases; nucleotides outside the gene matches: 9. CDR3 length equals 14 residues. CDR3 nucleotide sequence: TGCGCCAGCTACTCCGGGACAGGGGGGGCTGGCTACACCTTC. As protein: CASYSGTGGAGYTF.

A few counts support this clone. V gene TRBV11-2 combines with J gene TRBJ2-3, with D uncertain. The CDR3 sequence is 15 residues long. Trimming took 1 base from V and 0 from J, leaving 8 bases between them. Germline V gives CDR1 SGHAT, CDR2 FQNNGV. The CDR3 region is CASSLVPGSTDTQYF. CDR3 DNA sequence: TGTGCCAGCAGCTTAGTACCCGGGAGCACAGATACGCAGTATTTT.

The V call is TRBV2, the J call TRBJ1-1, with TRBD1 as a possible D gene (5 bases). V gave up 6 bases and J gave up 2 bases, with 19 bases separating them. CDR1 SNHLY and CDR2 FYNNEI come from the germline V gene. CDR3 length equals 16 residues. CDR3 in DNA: TGTGCCAGCAGCCCCCCGCCGGGCCAGGGAAACACTGAAGCTTTCTTT. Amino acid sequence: CASSPPPGQGNTEAFF. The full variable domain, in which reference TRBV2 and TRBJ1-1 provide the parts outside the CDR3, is EPEVTQTPSHQVTQMGQEVILRCVPISNHLYFYWYRQILGQKVEFLVSFYNNEISEKSEIFDDQFSVERPDGSNFTLKIRSTKLEDSAMYFCASSPPPGQGNTEAFFGQGTRLTVV.

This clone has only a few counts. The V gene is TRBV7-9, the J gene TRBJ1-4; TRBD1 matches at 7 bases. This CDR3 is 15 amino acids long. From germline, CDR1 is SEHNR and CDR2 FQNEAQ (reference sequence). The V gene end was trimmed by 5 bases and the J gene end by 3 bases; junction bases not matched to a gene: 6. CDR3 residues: CASSLKGAPNEKLFF. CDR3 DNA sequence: TGTGCCAGCAGCCTAAAGGGGGCTCCTAATGAAAAACTGTTTTTT.

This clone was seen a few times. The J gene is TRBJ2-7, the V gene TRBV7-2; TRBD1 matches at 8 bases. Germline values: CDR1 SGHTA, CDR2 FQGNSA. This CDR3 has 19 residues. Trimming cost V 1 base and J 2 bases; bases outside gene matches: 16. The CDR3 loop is CASSLGLRSHRGLTYEQYF. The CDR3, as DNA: TGTGCCAGCAGCTTAGGCCTCAGGTCACACAGGGGGTTAACCTACGAGCAGTACTTC.

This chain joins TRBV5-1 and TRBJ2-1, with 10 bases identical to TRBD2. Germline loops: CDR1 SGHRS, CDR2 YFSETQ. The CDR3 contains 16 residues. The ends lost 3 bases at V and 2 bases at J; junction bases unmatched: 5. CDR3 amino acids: CASSSTLAGAYNEQFF. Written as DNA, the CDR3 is TGCGCCAGCAGCTCTACGCTAGCGGGAGCCTACAATGAGCAGTTCTTC.

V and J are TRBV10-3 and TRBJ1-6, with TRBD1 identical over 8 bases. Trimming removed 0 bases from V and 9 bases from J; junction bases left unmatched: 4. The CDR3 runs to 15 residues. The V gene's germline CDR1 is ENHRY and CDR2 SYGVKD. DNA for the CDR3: TGTGCCATCAGTGAGTCAGGGCAGGGGGCTTCACCCCTCCACTTT. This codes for CAISESGQGASPLHF.

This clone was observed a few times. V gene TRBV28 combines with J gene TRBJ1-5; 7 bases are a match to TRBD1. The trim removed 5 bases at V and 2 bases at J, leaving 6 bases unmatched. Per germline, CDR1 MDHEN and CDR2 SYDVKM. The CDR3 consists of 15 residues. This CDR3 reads CASSTDRVGNQPQHF. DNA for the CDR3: TGTGCCAGCAGTACCGACAGGGTTGGCAATCAGCCCCAGCATTTT.

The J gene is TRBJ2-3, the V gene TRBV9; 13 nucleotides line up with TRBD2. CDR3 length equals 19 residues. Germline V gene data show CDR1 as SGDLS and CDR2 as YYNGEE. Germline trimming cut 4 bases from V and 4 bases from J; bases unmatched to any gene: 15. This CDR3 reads CASSPVPGLAGSGADTQYF. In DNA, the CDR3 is TGTGCCAGCAGCCCCGTGCCGGGACTAGCGGGATCGGGCGCAGATACGCAGTATTTT.

CDR3 coding DNA: TGTGCCCACATGACACCGGGACAGGGAGTAACGACCCAGTACTTC. This encodes CAHMTPGQGVTTQYF. The chain employs TRBV2 and TRBJ2-5; 9 positions agree with TRBD1. The CDR3 is made up of 15 amino acids. From germline, CDR1 is SNHLY and CDR2 FYNNEI. The V and J ends lost 11 bases and 7 bases, in that order; junction bases with no gene match: 17.

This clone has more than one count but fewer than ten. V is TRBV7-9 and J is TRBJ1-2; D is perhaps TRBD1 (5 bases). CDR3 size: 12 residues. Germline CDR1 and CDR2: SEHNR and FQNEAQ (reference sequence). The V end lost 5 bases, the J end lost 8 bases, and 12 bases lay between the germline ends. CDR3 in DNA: TGTGCCAGCAGCAGACAGTATGAGGGCTACACCTTC. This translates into CASSRQYEGYTF.

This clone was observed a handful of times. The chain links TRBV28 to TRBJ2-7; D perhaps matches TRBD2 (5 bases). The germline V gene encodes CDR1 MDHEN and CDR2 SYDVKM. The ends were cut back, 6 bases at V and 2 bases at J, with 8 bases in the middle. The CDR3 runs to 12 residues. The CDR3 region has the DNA TGTGCCAGCAGCAGCGGTCCCTACGAGCAGTACTTC. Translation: CASSSGPYEQYF.

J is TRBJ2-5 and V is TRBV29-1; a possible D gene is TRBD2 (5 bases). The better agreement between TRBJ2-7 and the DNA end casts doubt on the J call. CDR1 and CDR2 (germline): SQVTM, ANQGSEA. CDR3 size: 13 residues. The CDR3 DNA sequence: TGCAGCGTTAAAAACGGGGTGGGCTACGAGCAGTACTTC. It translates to CSVKNGVGYEQYF.

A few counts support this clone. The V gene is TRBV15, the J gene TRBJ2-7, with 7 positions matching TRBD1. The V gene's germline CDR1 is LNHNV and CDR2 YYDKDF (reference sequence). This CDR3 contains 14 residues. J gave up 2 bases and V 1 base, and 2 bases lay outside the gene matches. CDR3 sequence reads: CATSRGDSAYEQYF. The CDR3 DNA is TGTGCCACCAGCAGAGGGGACAGCGCCTACGAGCAGTACTTC. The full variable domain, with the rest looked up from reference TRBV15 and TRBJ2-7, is DAMVIQNPRYQVTQFGKPVTLSCSQTLNHNVMYWYQQKSSQAPKLLFHYYDKDFNNEADTPDNFQSRRPNTSFCFLDIRSPGLGDTAMYLCATSRGDSAYEQYFGPGTRLTVT.

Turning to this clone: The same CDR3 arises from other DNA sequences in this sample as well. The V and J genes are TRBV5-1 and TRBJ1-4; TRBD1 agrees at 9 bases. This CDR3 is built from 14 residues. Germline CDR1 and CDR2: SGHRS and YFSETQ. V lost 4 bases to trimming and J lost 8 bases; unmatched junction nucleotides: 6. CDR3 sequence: CASSLGQGGEKLFF. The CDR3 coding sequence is TGCGCCAGCAGCCTGGGACAGGGAGGAGAAAAACTGTTTTTT.

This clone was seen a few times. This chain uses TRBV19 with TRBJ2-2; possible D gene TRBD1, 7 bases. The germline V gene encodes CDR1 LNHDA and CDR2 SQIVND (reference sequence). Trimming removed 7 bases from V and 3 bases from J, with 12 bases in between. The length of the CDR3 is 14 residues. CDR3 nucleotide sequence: TGTGCCAGTACCGACAGGGAGGACACCGGGGAGCTGTTTTTT. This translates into CASTDREDTGELFF.

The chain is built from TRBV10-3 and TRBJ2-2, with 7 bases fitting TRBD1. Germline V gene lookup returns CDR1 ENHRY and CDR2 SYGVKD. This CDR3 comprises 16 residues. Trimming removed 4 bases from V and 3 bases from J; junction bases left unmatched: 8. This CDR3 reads CAISGYRQGDTGELFF. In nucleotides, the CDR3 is TGTGCCATCAGTGGGTACCGACAGGGCGACACCGGGGAGCTGTTTTTT.

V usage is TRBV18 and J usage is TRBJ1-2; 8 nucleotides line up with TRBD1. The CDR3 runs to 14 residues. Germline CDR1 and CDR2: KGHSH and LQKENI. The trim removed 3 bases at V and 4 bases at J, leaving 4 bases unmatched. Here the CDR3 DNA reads TGTGCCAGCTCACCGGGACAGGCGCCCTATGGCTACACCTTC. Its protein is CASSPGQAPYGYTF.